This TCR beta chain originates from a study of T cell repertoires in cytomegalovirus infection. About the study: Selected CMV epitopes included recently identified HLA-C-restricted ones as well as well-studied HLA-B-restricted ones. Both CMV infection and a matching HLA type were indicated by public TCR beta signatures. Study-level findings and limits: Summed public TCR beta family frequency identified CMV carriers bearing the relevant HLA. Dominating the ex vivo response were TCR beta clonotypes that were CMV-specific and HLA-C-restricted.

Each CDR3 protein gets one entry after TCRdb re-called the reads with MiXCR. The table has about 830,000 distinct CDR3 sequences, less than 35% seen once; the top ten hold approximately 13%. With respect to this clonotype: What it binds is unknown.

This clonotype was sampled from a human donor in good health (CMV status not recorded). Some clones in this sample may be carry-over from other donors' samples. This specimen consisted of cultured CD8+ T cells from PBMCs, obtained from culture after CMV antigen stimulation.

The CDR3 loop reads CASSLAQSVKETQYF. The CDR3 nucleotides read TGTGCCAGCAGTTTAGCTCAAAGCGTTAAAGAGACCCAGTACTTC. The rearrangement joins TRBV27 to TRBJ2-5; D ambiguous. The CDR3 extends over 15 amino acids. Trimming left V 2 bases short and J 3 bases short, with 13 bases between. From germline, CDR1 is MNHEY and CDR2 SMNVEV (reference sequence).